The clone carrying this TCR beta chain came up a few times. A read error may produce the germline difference seen at one junction end. RNA transcripts gave rise to amplified TCR beta CDR3 regions. TCR CDR3 underwent first-round RT-PCR with the HTBI primer set. From the multiplex PCR reads, TCRdb called clonotypes with MiXCR, one entry per CDR3 protein. Of about 540,000 distinct CDR3 sequences in the sample, just over 45% were seen once. Stability of Graves' hyperthyroidism was defined as absent ophthalmopathy progression within 18 months. This sample is part of a study of T cells in Graves' hyperthyroidism and ophthalmopathy. Material for sequencing was peripheral blood or thyroid tissue (not recorded which). The sequence was collected from a woman aged 18-29 years with Graves' hyperthyroidism.

CDR3 loop: CASSSYEGSGTANYEQYF. The CDR3 DNA follows: TGTGCCAGCAGTAGTTACGAAGGGAGCGGGACAGCAAATTACGAGCAGTACTTC. This chain connects TRBV10-3 to TRBJ2-7; D possibly matches TRBD1 or TRBD2 (7 bases each). This CDR3 is 18 amino acids long. Germline CDR1 is ENHRY and CDR2 is SYGVKD.